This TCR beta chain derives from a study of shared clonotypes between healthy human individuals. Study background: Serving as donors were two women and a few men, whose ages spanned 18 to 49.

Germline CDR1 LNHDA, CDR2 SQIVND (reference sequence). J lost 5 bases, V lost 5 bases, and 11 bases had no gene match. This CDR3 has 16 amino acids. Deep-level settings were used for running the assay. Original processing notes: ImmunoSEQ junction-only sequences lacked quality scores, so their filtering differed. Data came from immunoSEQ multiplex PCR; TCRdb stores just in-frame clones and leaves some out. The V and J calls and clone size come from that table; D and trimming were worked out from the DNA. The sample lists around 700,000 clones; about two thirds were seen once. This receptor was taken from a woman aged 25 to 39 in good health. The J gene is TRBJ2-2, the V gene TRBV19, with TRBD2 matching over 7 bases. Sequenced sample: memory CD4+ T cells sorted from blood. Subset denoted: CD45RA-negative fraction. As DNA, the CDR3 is TGTGCCAGTAGTCTTTTGACTAGCCCGGGGACCGGGGAGCTGTTTTTT. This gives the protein CASSLLTSPGTGELFF.